Below are 20 T cell receptor beta chains sequenced from a single sample in a study of blood T cell repertoires in COVID-19. The protocol was immunoSEQ multiplex PCR, while the TCRdb copy is restricted to in-frame clones and leaves out a portion. The table shows 90,000 to 130,000 clones, with roughly 76% occurring only once. Source material: peripheral blood. The receptors derive from a woman aged 60 to 75 with acute or convalescent COVID-19.

This chain joins TRBV27 and TRBJ1-2, with TRBD1 identical over 8 bases. The length of the CDR3 is 15 residues. After removal of 6 bases from V and 4 bases from J, the junction contained 10 bases not matched to a gene. Germline CDR1 MNHEY, CDR2 SMNVEV (reference sequence). The CDR3 sequence is CASRTDRGEGYGYTF. The CDR3 DNA is TGTGCCAGCAGGACTGACAGGGGAGAGGGCTATGGCTACACCTTC.

The chain is built from TRBV28 and TRBJ2-7; 7 nucleotides align to TRBD2. CDR1 MDHEN and CDR2 SYDVKM come from the germline V gene. V shed 5 bases and J 3 bases; nucleotides not matched to a gene: 16. The CDR3 has 17 residues. CDR3 residues: CASSTTRMGGDLYEQYF. CDR3 DNA: TGTGCCAGCAGTACCACCCGGATGGGGGGGGATCTCTACGAGCAGTACTTC.

The rearrangement links TRBV19 to TRBJ1-6; D might be TRBD1 (5 bases). The CDR3 consists of 15 residues. V shed 3 bases and J shed 8 bases, with 14 bases lying between them. Germline V gene sequence: CDR1 LNHDA, CDR2 SQIVND (reference sequence). The CDR3 coding sequence is TGTGCCAGTAGTATCAGCAGGGCCAGCGATTCACCCCTCCACTTT. Its translation is CASSISRASDSPLHF.

The chain employs TRBV10-3 and TRBJ1-2; D is possibly TRBD1 (6 bases). Deletions cut 5 bases from V and 0 bases from J, with 13 bases between. The CDR3 sequence is 15 residues long. Germline V gene lookup returns CDR1 ENHRY and CDR2 SYGVKD. The chain's CDR3 is CAISKTTGTNYGYTF. DNA of the CDR3: TGTGCCATCAGTAAAACGACAGGAACTAACTATGGCTACACCTTC.

This clone was seen a few times. CDR3 coding DNA: TGCGCCAGCAGCTTGGTAACTCAGGTCAATGAGCAGTTCTTC. Protein sequence: CASSLVTQVNEQFF. The chain employs TRBV5-1 and TRBJ2-1; unclear D gene. Germline values: CDR1 SGHRS, CDR2 YFSETQ. This CDR3 spans 14 amino acids. Trimming took 0 bases from V and 6 from J, leaving 10 bases between them.

The chain employs TRBV19 and TRBJ2-1, with D perhaps matching TRBD1 (5 bases). V was clipped by 4 bases and J by 0 bases, with 10 bases between them. Germline-derived CDR1 and CDR2 are LNHDA and SQIVND (reference sequence). The CDR3 runs 15 residues. CDR3 region: CASSTSGFSYNEQFF. The CDR3 DNA follows: TGTGCCAGTAGTACTTCAGGGTTCTCCTACAATGAGCAGTTCTTC.

This clone was picked up one time. The V gene is TRBV7-3, the J gene TRBJ1-6; D is undetermined. The CDR3 consists of 14 residues. Trimming left V 5 bases short and J 2 bases short, with 7 bases between. Germline CDR1 SGHTA, CDR2 FQGTGA. DNA of the CDR3: TGTGCCAGCAGCCCCGGTCCCTATAATTCACCCCTCCACTTT. Translated, it gives CASSPGPYNSPLHF. The entire variable domain, with the rest obtained from reference TRBV7-3 and TRBJ1-6, is as follows: GAGVSQTPSNKVTEKGKYVELRCDPISGHTALYWYRQSLGQGPEFLIYFQGTGAADDSGLPNDRFFAVRPEGSVSTLKIQRTERGDSAVYLCASSPGPYNSPLHFGNGTRLTVT.

The chain employs TRBV7-3 and TRBJ2-5; TRBD2 aligns across 12 bases. The V and J ends lost 5 bases and 5 bases, in that order; junction bases with no gene match: 9. The germline V gene encodes CDR1 SGHTA and CDR2 FQGTGA. The CDR3 contains 16 residues. The CDR3 nucleotides are TGTGCCAGCAGCAAGCGGACTAGCGGGGTGGGGGAGACCCAGTACTTC. Protein product: CASSKRTSGVGETQYF.

The rearrangement joins TRBV6-2 or TRBV6-3 to TRBJ2-7; 10 bases map to TRBD1. V lost 5 bases to trimming and J lost 2 bases; unmatched junction nucleotides: 3. Germline V gives CDR1 MNHEY, CDR2 SVGEGT. CDR3 length: 14 residues. The CDR3: CASSPDRGTYEQYF. In DNA form, the CDR3 reads TGTGCCAGCAGTCCGGACAGGGGGACCTACGAGCAGTACTTC.

The CDR3 sequence: CASSRNGGTEAFF. The CDR3 coding sequence is TGTGCCAGCAGTCGTAATGGAGGCACTGAAGCTTTCTTT. J is TRBJ1-1 and V is TRBV27; the D is unclear. CDR3 size: 13 residues. Trimming removed 5 bases from V and 4 bases from J, with 11 bases in between. CDR1 MNHEY and CDR2 SMNVEV come from the germline V gene (reference sequence).

In the case of this clone: The junction shows a germline mismatch at one end, possibly a read error. The V and J genes are TRBV19 and TRBJ1-2, with D unclear. This CDR3 has 18 amino acids. CDR1 and CDR2 (germline): LNHDA, SQIVND (reference sequence). CDR3 in amino acids: CASSIELGMAGAHYRYTF. Written as DNA, the CDR3 is TGTGCCAGTAGTATAGAGCTAGGGATGGCGGGAGCTCACTATCGCTACACCTTC.

V usage is TRBV7-2 and J usage is TRBJ2-3; D gene unclear. Trimming stripped 5 bases from V and 0 bases from J, with 9 bases between. Germline V CDR1 and CDR2: SGHTA, FQGNSA. The CDR3 consists of 14 residues. CDR3 nucleotides: TGTGCCAGCAGCCTTTTCCCTAGCACAGATACGCAGTATTTT. Translated, it gives CASSLFPSTDTQYF.

The chain employs TRBV9 and TRBJ2-5, with 9 bases aligning to TRBD2. V lost 0 bases and J lost 2; bases outside the gene matches: 5. CDR1 and CDR2 from the germline V gene are SGDLS and YYNGEE. There are 16 residues in the CDR3. CDR3 residues: CASSVAGGGAQETQYF. The CDR3 nucleotides read TGTGCCAGCAGCGTAGCAGGCGGGGGGGCTCAAGAGACCCAGTACTTC.

The chain couples TRBV13 to TRBJ1-1, with D hard to call. The germline CDR1 and CDR2 sequences are PRHDT and FYEKMQ (reference sequence). V was clipped by 5 bases and J by 1 base, with 14 bases between them. This CDR3 has 15 amino acids. CDR3 sequence reads: CASSPAGIRNTEAFF. CDR3 coding DNA: TGTGCCAGCAGCCCTGCAGGAATCAGGAACACTGAAGCTTTCTTT.

This chain joins TRBV29-1 and TRBJ2-2, with D possibly being TRBD1 (5 bases). V dropped 4 bases and J dropped 7 bases, with 13 bases sitting between them. The CDR3 is 13 residues long. Germline V lookup: CDR1 SQVTM, CDR2 ANQGSEA. In nucleotides, the CDR3 is TGCAGCGTTGGGTCCAGGGCAGACGGGGAGCTGTTTTTT. Amino acids: CSVGSRADGELFF.

This clone was seen a single time. The rearrangement joins TRBV5-1 to TRBJ2-5; 8 nucleotides agree with TRBD1. Germline lookup yields CDR1 SGHRS and CDR2 YFSETQ. The CDR3 is 16 amino acids. Unmatched junction bases numbered 11, after V lost 5 bases and J lost 2 bases. CDR3: CASRRYTGTGQETQYF. The CDR3, as DNA: TGCGCCAGCAGACGGTACACCGGGACAGGACAAGAGACCCAGTACTTC.

The J gene is TRBJ2-7, the V gene TRBV7-7; 10 bases are a match to TRBD1. V was clipped by 4 bases and J by 6 bases; unmatched bases: 3. The CDR3 runs 13 residues. Germline V gives CDR1 SSHAT, CDR2 FNYEAQ (reference sequence). The CDR3: CASSSDRGAEQYF. CDR3 nucleotide sequence: TGTGCCAGCAGCTCGGACAGGGGGGCCGAGCAGTACTTC.

This clone has only a few counts. V usage is TRBV28 and J usage is TRBJ1-1, with D perhaps matching TRBD1 (6 bases). V was trimmed by 1 base and J by 2 bases, leaving 11 bases between them. The CDR3 extends over 15 amino acids. CDR1 and CDR2 from the germline V gene are MDHEN and SYDVKM. CDR3 DNA sequence: TGTGCCAGCAGTTTATCGGGACACTACAACACTGAAGCTTTCTTT. This encodes CASSLSGHYNTEAFF.

The rearrangement links TRBV3-1 (or the pseudogene TRBV3-2) to TRBJ2-4; 8 positions agree with TRBD1. This CDR3 has 15 amino acids. The V segment lost 4 bases and the J segment 9 bases; nucleotides outside the gene matches: 11. Germline CDR1 is LGHDT and CDR2 is YNNKEL (reference sequence). The CDR3 spells CASSPIPRTGTIQYF. The DNA for the CDR3 is TGTGCCAGCAGCCCCATACCCCGGACAGGGACCATTCAGTACTTC.

The chain couples TRBV6-5 to TRBJ2-7, with TRBD1 identical over 7 bases. CDR1 and CDR2 (germline): MNHEY, SVGAGI. This CDR3 has 14 residues. The V and J ends lost 5 bases and 5 bases, in that order; junction bases with no gene match: 9. The CDR3, as DNA: TGTGCCAGCAGTCCATGGACAGGTCTGAACGAGCAGTACTTC. This translates into CASSPWTGLNEQYF.